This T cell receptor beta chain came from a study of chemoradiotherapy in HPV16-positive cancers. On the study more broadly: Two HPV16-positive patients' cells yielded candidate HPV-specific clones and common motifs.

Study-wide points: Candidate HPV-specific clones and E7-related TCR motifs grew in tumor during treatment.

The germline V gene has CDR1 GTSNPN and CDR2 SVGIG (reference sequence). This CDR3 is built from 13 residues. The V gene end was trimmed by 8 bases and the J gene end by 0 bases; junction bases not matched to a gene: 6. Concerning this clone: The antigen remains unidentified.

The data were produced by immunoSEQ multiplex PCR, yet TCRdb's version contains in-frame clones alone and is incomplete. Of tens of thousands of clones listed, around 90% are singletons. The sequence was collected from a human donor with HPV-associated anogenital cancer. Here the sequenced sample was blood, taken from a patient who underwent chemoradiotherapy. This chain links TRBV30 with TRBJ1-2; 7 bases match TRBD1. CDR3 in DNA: TGTGCCCTTCCGGGACAGCCTAACTATGGCTACACCTTC. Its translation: CALPGQPNYGYTF.